This record looks at one T cell receptor (beta chain) sequence and its context. The record originates from a study of blood T cell repertoires in COVID-19. Trimming at V came to 3 bases and at J to 4 bases, leaving 10 bases not matched to a gene. Per the germline V gene, CDR1 is SGHTA and CDR2 is FQGNSA. This CDR3 comprises 17 residues. Generated by immunoSEQ multiplex PCR, the TCRdb table keeps only in-frame clones and is missing some. Of under 300,000 clones listed, approximately 79% are singletons. The specimen sequenced was peripheral blood. V gene TRBV7-2 combines with J gene TRBJ2-3; 10 positions agree with TRBD2. This TCR derives from a woman between 40 and 50 years old with active or convalescent COVID-19. The CDR3 DNA reads as TGTGCCAGCAGCTTCATGAGGGTAGCGGGGGGCCCAGATACGCAGTATTTT. Translating it yields CASSFMRVAGGPDTQYF.